This T cell receptor (beta chain) was obtained from a study of blood T cell repertoires in COVID-19. Study-level information: Samples taken during acute and convalescent COVID-19 were collected in the United States, Italy and Spain.

Participant ages covered 18 to 89 years across 24 US areas. This CDR3 contains 16 residues. With V trimmed by 4 bases and J by 10 bases, 12 bases remained unmatched. From germline, CDR1 is SGHAT and CDR2 FQNNGV. How the authors handled the data: Reference gene primer amplification yielded estimated nucleated cell counts. Some clones are missing from TCRdb's copy, which holds only in-frame ones; the method was immunoSEQ multiplex PCR. The V and J calls and the clone size are those of that table, but D and trimming were determined from the DNA. This sample has about 480,000 clones, with nearly 90% found just once.

The sequenced material came from PBMCs or T cells enriched from blood (not recorded which). The clonotype was recovered from a woman aged 18 to 35 with acute COVID-19. The chain carries TRBV11-2 and TRBJ1-4; 10 nucleotides align to TRBD1. In nucleotides, the CDR3 is TGTGCCAGCAGCTCCCAGGGGGGACAGGGGCTCGGAAAACTGTTTTTT. Translated: CASSSQGGQGLGKLFF.